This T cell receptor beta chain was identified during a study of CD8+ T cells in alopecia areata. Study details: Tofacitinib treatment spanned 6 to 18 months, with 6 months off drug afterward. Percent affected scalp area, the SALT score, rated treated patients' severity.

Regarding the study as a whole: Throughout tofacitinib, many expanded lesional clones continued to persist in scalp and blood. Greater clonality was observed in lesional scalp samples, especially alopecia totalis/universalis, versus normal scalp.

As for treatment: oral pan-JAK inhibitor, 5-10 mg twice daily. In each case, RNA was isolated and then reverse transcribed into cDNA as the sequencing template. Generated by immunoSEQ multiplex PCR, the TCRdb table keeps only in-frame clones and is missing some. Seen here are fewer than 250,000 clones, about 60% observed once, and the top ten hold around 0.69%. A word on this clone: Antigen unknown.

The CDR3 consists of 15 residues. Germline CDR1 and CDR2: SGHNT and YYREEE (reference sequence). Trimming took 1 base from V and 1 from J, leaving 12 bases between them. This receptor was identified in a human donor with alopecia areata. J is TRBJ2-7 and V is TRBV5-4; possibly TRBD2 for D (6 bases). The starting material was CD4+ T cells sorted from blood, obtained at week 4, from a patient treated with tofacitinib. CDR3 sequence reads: CASSLSSASSYEQYF. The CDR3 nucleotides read TGTGCCAGCAGCTTGTCTAGCGCGAGTTCCTACGAGCAGTACTTC.